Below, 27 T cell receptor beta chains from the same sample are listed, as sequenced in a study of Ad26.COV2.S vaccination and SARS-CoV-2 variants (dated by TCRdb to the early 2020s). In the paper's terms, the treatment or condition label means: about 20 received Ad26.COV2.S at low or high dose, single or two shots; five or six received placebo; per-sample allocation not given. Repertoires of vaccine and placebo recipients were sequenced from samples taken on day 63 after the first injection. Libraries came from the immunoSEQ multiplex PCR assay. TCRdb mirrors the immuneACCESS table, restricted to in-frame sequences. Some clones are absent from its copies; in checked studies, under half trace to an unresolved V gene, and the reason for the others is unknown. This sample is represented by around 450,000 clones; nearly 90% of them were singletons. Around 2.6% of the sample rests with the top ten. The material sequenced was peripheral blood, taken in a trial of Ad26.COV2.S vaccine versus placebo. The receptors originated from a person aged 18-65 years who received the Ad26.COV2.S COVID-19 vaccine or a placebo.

In nucleotides, the CDR3 is TGTGCCAGCTCACCATACGGGGGCGCGTCCCTCTCTGGGGCCAACGTCCTGACTTTC. Translation gives CASSPYGGASLSGANVLTF. The chain employs TRBV18 and TRBJ2-6; possibly TRBD1 or TRBD2 for D (6 bases each). V was cut by 2 bases and J by 0 bases, with 17 bases left in between. This CDR3 spans 19 amino acids. The germline CDR1 and CDR2 sequences are KGHSH and LQKENI.

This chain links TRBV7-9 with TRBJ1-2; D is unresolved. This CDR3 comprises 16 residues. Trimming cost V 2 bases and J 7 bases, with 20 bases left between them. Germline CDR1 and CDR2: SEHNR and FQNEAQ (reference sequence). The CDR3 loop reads CASSLTGSNHIGGYTF. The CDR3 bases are TGTGCCAGCAGCTTAACGGGGTCCAACCATATTGGTGGCTACACCTTC.

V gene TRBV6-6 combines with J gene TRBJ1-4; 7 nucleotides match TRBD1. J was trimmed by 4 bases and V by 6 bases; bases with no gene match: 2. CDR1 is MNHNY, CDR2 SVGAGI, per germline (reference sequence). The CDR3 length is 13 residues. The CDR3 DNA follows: TGTGCCAGCAGACGGGACAGTAATGAAAAACTGTTTTTT. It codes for CASRRDSNEKLFF.

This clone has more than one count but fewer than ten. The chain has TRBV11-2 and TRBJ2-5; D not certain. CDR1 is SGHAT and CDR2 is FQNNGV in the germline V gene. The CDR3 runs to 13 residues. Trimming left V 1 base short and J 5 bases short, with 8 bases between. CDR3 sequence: CASSLGDWETQYF. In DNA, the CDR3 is TGTGCCAGCAGCTTAGGGGATTGGGAGACCCAGTACTTC.

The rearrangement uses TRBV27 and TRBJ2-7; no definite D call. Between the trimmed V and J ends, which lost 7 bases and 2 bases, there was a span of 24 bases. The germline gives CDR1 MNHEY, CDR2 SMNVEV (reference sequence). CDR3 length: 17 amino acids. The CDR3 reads CASKPSGPSRKTYEQYV. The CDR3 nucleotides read TGTGCCAGCAAGCCATCCGGGCCCTCTAGAAAAACCTACGAGCAGTACGTC.

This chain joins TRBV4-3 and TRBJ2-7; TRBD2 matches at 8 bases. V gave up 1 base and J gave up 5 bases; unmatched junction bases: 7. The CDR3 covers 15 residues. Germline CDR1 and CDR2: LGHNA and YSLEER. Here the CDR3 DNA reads TGCGCCAGCAGCCAAGCGTGGACTAGCTTAAACGAGCAGTACTTC. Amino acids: CASSQAWTSLNEQYF.

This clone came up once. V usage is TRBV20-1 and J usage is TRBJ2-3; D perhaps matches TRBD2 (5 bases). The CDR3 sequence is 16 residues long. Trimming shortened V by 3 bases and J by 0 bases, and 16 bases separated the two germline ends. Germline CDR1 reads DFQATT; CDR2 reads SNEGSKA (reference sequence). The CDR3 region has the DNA TGCAGTGCTAGTGGGTCAGCGGTGTCTAGCACAGATACGCAGTATTTT. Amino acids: CSASGSAVSSTDTQYF.

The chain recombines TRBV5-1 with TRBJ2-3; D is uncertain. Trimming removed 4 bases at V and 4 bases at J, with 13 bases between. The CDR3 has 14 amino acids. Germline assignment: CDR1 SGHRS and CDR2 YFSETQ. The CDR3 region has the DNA TGCGCCAGCAGCGAGTACAGTCGGGCAGATACGCAGTATTTT. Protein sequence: CASSEYSRADTQYF.

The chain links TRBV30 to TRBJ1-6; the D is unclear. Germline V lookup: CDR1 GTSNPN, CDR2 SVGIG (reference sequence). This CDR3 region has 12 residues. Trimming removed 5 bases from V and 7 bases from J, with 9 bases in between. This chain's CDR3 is CAWGRPNSPLHF. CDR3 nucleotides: TGTGCCTGGGGACGCCCGAATTCACCCCTCCACTTT.

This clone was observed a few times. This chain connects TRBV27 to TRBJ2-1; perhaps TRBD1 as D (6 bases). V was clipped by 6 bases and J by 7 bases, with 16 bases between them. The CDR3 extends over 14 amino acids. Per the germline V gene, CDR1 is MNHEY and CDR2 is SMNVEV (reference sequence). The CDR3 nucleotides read TGTGCCAGCAGCCGAGGGGGACCACGTAATGAGCAGTTCTTC. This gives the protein CASSRGGPRNEQFF.

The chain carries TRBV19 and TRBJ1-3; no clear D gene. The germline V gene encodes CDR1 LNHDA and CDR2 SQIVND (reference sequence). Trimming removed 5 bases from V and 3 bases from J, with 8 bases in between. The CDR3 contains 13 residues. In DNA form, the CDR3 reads TGTGCCAGTAGTTTTGGACGTGGAAACACCATATATTTT. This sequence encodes CASSFGRGNTIYF.

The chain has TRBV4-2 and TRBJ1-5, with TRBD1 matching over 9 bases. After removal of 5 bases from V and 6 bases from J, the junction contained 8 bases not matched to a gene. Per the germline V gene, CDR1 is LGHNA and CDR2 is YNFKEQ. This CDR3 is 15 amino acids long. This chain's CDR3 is CASSTRQGESQPQHF. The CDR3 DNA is TGTGCCAGCAGCACCCGACAGGGGGAATCTCAGCCCCAGCATTTT.

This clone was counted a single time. The CDR3, as DNA: TGTGCCAGCAGTGAGAAGTCCTCTGGGGCCAACGTCCTGACTTTC. Translated: CASSEKSSGANVLTF. The chain couples TRBV2 to TRBJ2-6, with D unresolved. This CDR3 region has 15 residues. The V gene's germline CDR1 is SNHLY and CDR2 FYNNEI. V was pared by 3 bases and J by 0 bases, with 6 bases between.

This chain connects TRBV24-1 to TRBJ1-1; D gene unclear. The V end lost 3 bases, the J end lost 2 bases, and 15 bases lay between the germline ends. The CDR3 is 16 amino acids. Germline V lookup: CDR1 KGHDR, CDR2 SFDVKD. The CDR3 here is CATSDPRKGGNTEAFF. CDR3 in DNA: TGTGCCACCAGTGATCCCCGGAAGGGAGGTAACACTGAAGCTTTCTTT.

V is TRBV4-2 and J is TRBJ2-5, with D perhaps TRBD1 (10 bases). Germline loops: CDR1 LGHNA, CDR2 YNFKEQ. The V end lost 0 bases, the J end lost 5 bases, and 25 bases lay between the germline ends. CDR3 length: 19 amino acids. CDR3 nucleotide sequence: TGTGCCAGCAGCCAAGAGGGACAGGGGCGTAGCGGGAGAATTGAGACCCAGTACTTC. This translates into CASSQEGQGRSGRIETQYF.

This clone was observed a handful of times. The CDR3 bases are TGCGCCAGCAGCCAAGATCGACGGGGCTCGACTTACAATGAGCAGTTCTTC. Amino acids: CASSQDRRGSTYNEQFF. The rearrangement uses TRBV4-1 and TRBJ2-1; possibly TRBD1 or TRBD2 for D (5 bases each). The CDR3 is 17 residues long. The ends were cut back, 0 bases at V and 4 bases at J, with 16 bases in the middle. The germline CDR1 and CDR2 sequences are MGHRA and YSYEKL.

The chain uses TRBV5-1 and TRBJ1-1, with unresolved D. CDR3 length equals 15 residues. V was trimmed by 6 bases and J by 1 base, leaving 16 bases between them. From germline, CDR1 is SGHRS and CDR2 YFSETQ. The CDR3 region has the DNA TGCGCCAGCACCCTACGGGCAATACCGAACACTGAAGCTTTCTTT. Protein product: CASTLRAIPNTEAFF.

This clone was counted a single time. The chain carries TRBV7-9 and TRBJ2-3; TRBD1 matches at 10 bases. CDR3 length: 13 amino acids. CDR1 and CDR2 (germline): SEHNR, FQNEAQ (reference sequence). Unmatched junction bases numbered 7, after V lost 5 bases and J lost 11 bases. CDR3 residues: CASSAPGTGVQYF. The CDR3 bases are TGTGCCAGCAGCGCCCCCGGGACAGGGGTGCAGTATTTT.

The CDR3 bases are TGCGCCAGCACGGGGGACAGGGGGACCTTAACTAATGAAAAACTGTTTTTT. This gives the protein CASTGDRGTLTNEKLFF. This chain joins TRBV10-1 and TRBJ1-4; TRBD1 agrees at 11 bases. This CDR3 region has 17 residues. Germline V gives CDR1 WNHNN, CDR2 SYGVQD (reference sequence). V lost 7 bases to trimming and J lost 1 base; unmatched junction nucleotides: 8.

In DNA form, the CDR3 reads TGCAGTGCTAGAGTTTACTACGAGCAGTACTTC. Translated, it gives CSARVYYEQYF. This chain connects TRBV20-1 to TRBJ2-7; no clear D. Trimming cost V 1 base and J 3 bases, with 4 bases left between them. The CDR3 is 11 residues long. Germline V gene data show CDR1 as DFQATT and CDR2 as SNEGSKA (reference sequence).

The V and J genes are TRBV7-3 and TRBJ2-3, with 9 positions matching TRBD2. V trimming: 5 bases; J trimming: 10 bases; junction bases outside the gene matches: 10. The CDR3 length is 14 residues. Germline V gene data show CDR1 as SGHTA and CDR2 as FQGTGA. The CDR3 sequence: CASSSSGSPDPQYF. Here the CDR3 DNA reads TGTGCCAGCAGCAGTAGCGGGAGCCCCGACCCGCAGTATTTT.

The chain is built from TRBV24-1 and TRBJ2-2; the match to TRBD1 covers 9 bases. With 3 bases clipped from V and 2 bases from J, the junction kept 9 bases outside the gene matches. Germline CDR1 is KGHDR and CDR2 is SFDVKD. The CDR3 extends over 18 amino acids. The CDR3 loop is CATSDELWDRVNTGELFF. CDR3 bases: TGTGCCACCAGTGATGAGCTATGGGACAGGGTAAACACCGGGGAGCTGTTTTTT.

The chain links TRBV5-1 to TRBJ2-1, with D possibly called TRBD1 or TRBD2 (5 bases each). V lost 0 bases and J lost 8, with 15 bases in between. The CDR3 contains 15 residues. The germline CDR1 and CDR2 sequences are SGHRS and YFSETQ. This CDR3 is CASSLGGYSFDEQFF. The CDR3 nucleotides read TGCGCCAGCAGCTTGGGGGGGTATAGCTTCGATGAGCAGTTCTTC.

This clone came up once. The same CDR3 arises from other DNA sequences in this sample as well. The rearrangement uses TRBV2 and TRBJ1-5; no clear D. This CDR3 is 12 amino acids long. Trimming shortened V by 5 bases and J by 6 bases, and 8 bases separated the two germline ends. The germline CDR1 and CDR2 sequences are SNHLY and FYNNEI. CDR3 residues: CASSLGGQPQHF. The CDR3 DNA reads TGTGCCAGCAGTCTCGGAGGTCAGCCCCAGCATTTT.

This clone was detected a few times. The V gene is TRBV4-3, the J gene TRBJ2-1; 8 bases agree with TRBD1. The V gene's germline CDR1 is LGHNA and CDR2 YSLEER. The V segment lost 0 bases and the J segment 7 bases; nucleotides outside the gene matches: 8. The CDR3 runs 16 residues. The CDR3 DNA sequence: TGCGCCAGCAGCCAAGAACCAGGGGGCCAGTTGAATGAGCAGTTCTTC. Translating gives CASSQEPGGQLNEQFF.

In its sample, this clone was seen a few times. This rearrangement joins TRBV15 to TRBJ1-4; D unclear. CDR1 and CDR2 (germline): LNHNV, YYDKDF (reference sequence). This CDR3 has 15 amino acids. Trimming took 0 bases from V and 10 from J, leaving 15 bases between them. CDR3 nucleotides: TGTGCCACCAGCAGAGATAGGGCGAGTGCGGGAAAACTGTTTTTT. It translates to CATSRDRASAGKLFF.

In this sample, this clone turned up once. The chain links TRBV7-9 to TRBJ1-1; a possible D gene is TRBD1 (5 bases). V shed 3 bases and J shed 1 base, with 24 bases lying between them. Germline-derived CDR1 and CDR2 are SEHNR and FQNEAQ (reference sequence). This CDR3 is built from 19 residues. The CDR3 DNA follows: TGTGCCAGCAGCTTGCCGAACACCCGGGACGGAATTTCGAACACTGAAGCTTTCTTT. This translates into CASSLPNTRDGISNTEAFF. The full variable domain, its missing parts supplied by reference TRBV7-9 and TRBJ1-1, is DTGVSQNPRHKITKRGQNVTFRCDPISEHNRLYWYRQTLGQGPEFLTYFQNEAQLEKSRLLSDRFSAERPKGSFSTLEIQRTEQGDSAMYLCASSLPNTRDGISNTEAFFGQGTRLTVV.